These T cell receptor beta chains were read from a single sample in a study of T-cell memory formation after mild COVID-19. MiXCR, applied by TCRdb to the 5' RACE reads, yields one record per CDR3 protein. The sample contains about 200,000 distinct CDR3 sequences, 7.5% to 10% of which appear only once. The sequencing input was PBMCs or a T cell subset sorted from them (not recorded which). Every receptor here comes from a man aged 18 to 35 who had mild COVID-19 (a few samples of this study predate the infection). Cell type and time point are not known. The CDR3 runs from the conserved cysteine through the conserved F or W. D genes are given only for firm matches. The size entry is marked missing in some rows and otherwise reads once, few, many or a size class.

CDR3nt	CDR3aa	abundance	v_gene	d_gene	j_gene
TGCAGCGGTTCGGCGGGTCCTGGTACTGAAGCTTTCTTT	CSGSAGPGTEAFF	few	TRBV29-1	NA	TRBJ1-1
TGTGCCAGCAGCTTAACAGGCGACACTGAAGCTTTCTTT	CASSLTGDTEAFF	many	TRBV7-2	NA	TRBJ1-1
TGTGCCAGCAACTTGGGACAGAGAAACTACGAGCAGTACTTC	CASNLGQRNYEQYF	NA	TRBV12-3/TRBV12-4	TRBD1	TRBJ2-7
TGTGCCAGCAGCCAAGAGTCCGGGACAGGGAGGACCCAGTACTTC	CASSQESGTGRTQYF	NA	TRBV3-1	TRBD1	TRBJ2-5
TGTGCCAGCACTGGCGTCGGGGCGTCCAAAAACATTCAGTACTTC	CASTGVGASKNIQYF	few	TRBV6-6	NA	TRBJ2-4
TGTGCCAGCAGCGCAGACTTGACAGGGAACTCCTACAATGAGCAGTTCTTC	CASSADLTGNSYNEQFF	NA	TRBV9	TRBD1	TRBJ2-1
TGTGCCAGCAGTTATTCGTGGGGCCGAGTGGGCTACAATGAGCAGTTCTTC	CASSYSWGRVGYNEQFF	few	TRBV6-5	NA	TRBJ2-1
TGTGCCAGCAGCTTAGCCCCGGGATGGAGCAATCAGCCCCAGCATTTT	CASSLAPGWSNQPQHF	NA	TRBV7-2	NA	TRBJ1-5
TGCGCCAGCAGCTTTCGAAGTGGCTCCTACAATGAGCAGTTCTTC	CASSFRSGSYNEQFF	NA	TRBV5-1	NA	TRBJ2-1
TGTGCCAGCAGCGCGGATGCAGGACAGAGTTCCAACTATGGCTACACCTTC	CASSADAGQSSNYGYTF	many	TRBV7-9	NA	TRBJ1-2
TGCAGTGCTAGAGACGGGGGGTCCTACACTGAGCAGTTCTTC	CSARDGGSYTEQFF	NA	TRBV20-1	TRBD2	TRBJ2-1
TGTGCCAGCAGTCACCGACCCGGGAGGGGTGTCACAGATACGCAGTATTTT	CASSHRPGRGVTDTQYF	few	TRBV27	TRBD2	TRBJ2-3
TGTGCCAGCAGTGAATCCGGTTCCTCTGGGGCCAACGTCCTGACTTTC	CASSESGSSGANVLTF	many	TRBV25-1	NA	TRBJ2-6
TGTGCCTGGAGTAAACAGGGGGGGTACGAGCAGTACTTC	CAWSKQGGYEQYF	few	TRBV30	NA	TRBJ2-7
TGCGCCAGCAGCATAGAGGGACACAACTTATTCACAGATACGCAGTATTTT	CASSIEGHNLFTDTQYF	NA	TRBV5-1	NA	TRBJ2-3
TGTGCCAGCAGCTTGGCGACTCAGGGGTTTCGCGAGCAGTACTTC	CASSLATQGFREQYF	NA	TRBV5-4	NA	TRBJ2-7
TGCGCCAGCAGCTTGGCCCCTGACAGCTCTGGGGCCAACGTCCTGACTTTC	CASSLAPDSSGANVLTF	few	TRBV5-1	NA	TRBJ2-6
TGTGCCATCAGCGCAACGGGGGGGGGCGCGGGCTATGGCTACACCTTC	CAISATGGGAGYGYTF	NA	TRBV10-3	NA	TRBJ1-2
TGTGCCAGCAGCGTATTGGGGAGCACAGATACGCAGTATTTT	CASSVLGSTDTQYF	few	TRBV9	NA	TRBJ2-3
TGTGCCAGCAGCCTTCGACAGGACTCTGGAAACACCATATATTTT	CASSLRQDSGNTIYF	few	TRBV7-9	NA	TRBJ1-3
TGTGCCAGCAGCAAAACAGCGAACACTGAAGCTTTCTTT	CASSKTANTEAFF	NA	TRBV6-2/TRBV6-3	NA	TRBJ1-1
TGTGCCAGCAGTTTCAGTCAGGCTGAAGCTTTCTTT	CASSFSQAEAFF	many	TRBV12-3/TRBV12-4	NA	TRBJ1-1
TGCGCCAGCAGCAGGGGGACCTACAATGAGCAGTTCTTC	CASSRGTYNEQFF	few	TRBV5-1	NA	TRBJ2-1
TGTGCCAGCAGTTACGGGGAGGGCGACACTGAAGCTTTCTTT	CASSYGEGDTEAFF	NA	TRBV6-5	NA	TRBJ1-1
TGCGCCAGCAGCCAAGATGGGGGTGATCAGCCCCAGCATTTT	CASSQDGGDQPQHF	NA	TRBV4-1	NA	TRBJ1-5
TGTGCCAGCAGCCCCGGCCTCCCGGGGGGTGGTGAAAAACTGTTTTTT	CASSPGLPGGGEKLFF	few	TRBV7-8	NA	TRBJ1-4